Presented here are 28 T cell receptor beta chains from one specimen sequenced in a study of tumor-infiltrating lymphocytes in primary liver carcinoma. For each extraction, RNA and DNA were obtained together from 20-30 mg of unsorted bulk tissue. Priming with a constant-region primer yielded TCR beta cDNA from around 540 ng total RNA. TCR beta libraries came from three nested multiplex PCR rounds using slightly modified ARM-PCR. With TRBV1-TRBV30 forward primers and a C-beta reverse primer, the first two PCR rounds were run for about 10 cycles each. TCRdb re-called the multiplex PCR reads through MiXCR, storing one row per CDR3 protein. This sample has roughly 190,000 distinct CDR3 sequences, with around four fifths found just once. The sequencing input was tumor tissue from primary liver carcinoma. Receptor source: a middle-aged man with primary liver carcinoma and hepatitis B virus infection.

The CDR3 DNA reads as TGTGCCAGCAGCTCAGAATTATACAATGAGTGCTTCTTC. Translation gives CASSSELYNECFF. The chain carries TRBV11-2 and TRBJ2-1; D is unclear. V lost 4 bases and J 16 bases, leaving 20 bases between the germline ends. This CDR3 contains 13 residues. CDR1 and CDR2 (germline): SGHAT, FQNNGV.

A remark on this clonotype: One base away lies a much larger clone, so this may be a sequencing read error. The final CDR3 position lacks the conserved phenylalanine or tryptophan, pointing to a likely read error. The chain combines TRBV30 with TRBJ2-1; 7 bases are shared with TRBD2. The CDR3 totals 15 residues. Germline values: CDR1 GTSNPN, CDR2 SVGIG (reference sequence). Trimming took 2 bases from V and 1 from J; bases not matched to a gene: 5. Written as DNA, the CDR3 is TGTGCCTGGAGTAGGGCTAGCGGATCCTACAATGAGCAGTTCCTC. Amino acid sequence: CAWSRASGSYNEQFL.

A note on this clonotype: One end of the junction varies from germline; a read error may be responsible. The rearrangement links TRBV11-1 to TRBJ2-2, with D perhaps assigned TRBD1 or TRBD2 (5 bases each). The germline CDR1 and CDR2 sequences are SGHAT and FQDESV (reference sequence). This CDR3 spans 15 amino acids. CDR3 bases: TGTGCCAGTAGCTATACAGGACCATTCTCCGGGAAGCTGTTTTTT. This encodes CASSYTGPFSGKLFF.

About this clonotype: At one end, the junction sequence differs from germline, possibly due to a read error. The chain has TRBV5-1 and TRBJ2-7, with no clear D. CDR3 length: 13 amino acids. Germline-derived CDR1 and CDR2 are SGHRS and YFSETQ. CDR3 protein: CASRLTSSYEQYF. CDR3 nucleotide sequence: TGTGCCAGCAGATTGACCAGTTCCTACGAGCAGTACTTC.

Notes on this clonotype: Mismatch with germline at one junction end may stem from a read error. The chain is built from TRBV4-2 and TRBJ2-7; D may be TRBD1 (5 bases). The V gene's germline CDR1 is LGHNA and CDR2 YNFKEQ. This CDR3 contains 14 residues. In nucleotides, the CDR3 is TGTGCCAGCGGCCAAGTTGTCCCCGAGGACAAGCAGTACTTC. As protein: CASGQVVPEDKQYF.

Turning to this clonotype: At one of its ends the junction is not consistent with the germline gene, which may arise from a read error. V usage is TRBV6-6 and J usage is TRBJ1-1, with D possibly being TRBD1 (5 bases). This CDR3 is built from 13 residues. The germline V gene encodes CDR1 MNHNY and CDR2 SVGAGI (reference sequence). The CDR3 coding sequence is TGTGCCAACAGCACAGGAGGGACTACTGAAGCTTTATTT. Translation: CANSTGGTTEALF.

As for this clonotype: The CDR3 end shows no conserved phenylalanine or tryptophan, and so a read error is likely. This chain connects TRBV10-3 to TRBJ2-7; 8 bases align to TRBD2. The germline V gene encodes CDR1 ENHRY and CDR2 SYGVKD. This CDR3 has 15 amino acids. This chain's CDR3 is CANSDRGAGVDEQYS. CDR3 DNA: TGTGCCAACAGTGATCGGGGAGCGGGAGTAGACGAGCAGTACTCC.

This rearrangement joins TRBV29-1 to TRBJ1-1; 9 bases fit TRBD1. This CDR3 comprises 12 residues. Germline V gene sequence: CDR1 SQVTM, CDR2 ANQGSEA. The CDR3 loop is CGTIGQGTEAFF. CDR3 in DNA: TGCGGCACCATCGGACAGGGGACTGAAGCTTTCTTT.

On this clonotype itself: Compared with germline, one end of the junction differs, possibly owing to a read error. This chain links TRBV5-4 with TRBJ1-4; 8 positions match TRBD1. Germline loops: CDR1 SGHNT, CDR2 YYREEE (reference sequence). The CDR3 runs 14 residues. The CDR3 nucleotides are TGTGCCTGCAGCCCACGACCCGGGACAGGAACGGCTGGATTT. It codes for CACSPRPGTGTAGF. Using reference TRBV5-4 and TRBJ1-4 for the parts outside the CDR3, the full variable domain is ETGVTQSPTHLIKTRGQQVTLRCSSQSGHNTVSWYQQALGQGPQFIFQYYREEENGRGNFPPRFSGLQFPNYSSELNVNALELDDSALYLCACSPRPGTGTAGFGSGTQLSVL.

The sample holds many counts of this clonotype. V usage is TRBV14 and J usage is TRBJ1-3; D ambiguous. Between the trimmed V and J ends, which lost 3 bases and 0 bases, there was a span of 9 bases. This CDR3 contains 15 residues. Germline V CDR1 and CDR2: SGHDN, FVKESK. The CDR3 DNA reads TGTGCCAGCAGCCATCGCGGATCCTCTGGAAACACCATATATTTT. Protein sequence: CASSHRGSSGNTIYF.

As for this clonotype: Given the absence of the conserved phenylalanine or tryptophan at the CDR3 end, a read error is likely. The genes are TRBV29-1 and TRBJ2-7, with D hard to call. The CDR3 is 13 amino acids. CDR1 is SQVTM and CDR2 is ANQGSEA in the germline V gene. CDR3 in amino acids: CGVDTWYVDEQYL. The CDR3 nucleotides are TGCGGCGTCGATACATGGTATGTCGACGAGCAGTACTTA.

To note about this clonotype: Relative to the germline gene, one junction end is altered; a read error may explain this. The chain has TRBV5-5 and TRBJ2-7, with 11 bases matching TRBD1. Germline CDR1 reads SGHKS; CDR2 reads YYEKEE (reference sequence). This CDR3 spans 15 amino acids. CDR3 region: CANSLPGTGGNEQYF. CDR3 DNA sequence: TGTGCCAACAGCTTGCCCGGGACAGGGGGTAACGAACAGTACTTC.

Concerning this clonotype itself: Being one base from a much bigger clone, this may be a read error. This rearrangement joins TRBV7-6 to TRBJ2-7; 8 bases line up with TRBD2. There are 14 residues in the CDR3. The trim removed 1 base at V and 11 bases at J, leaving 10 bases unmatched. Germline CDR1 and CDR2: SGHVS and FNYEAQ. CDR3 in DNA: TGTGCCAGCAGCTTAGGAGGCGGGGGGACGGAGGAGTACTTC. This sequence encodes CASSLGGGGTEEYF.

Points on this clonotype: An end of the junction differs from the germline gene, which may be a read error. The rearrangement joins TRBV10-3 to TRBJ1-2; 7 nucleotides agree with TRBD1. The germline V gene encodes CDR1 ENHRY and CDR2 SYGVKD. The CDR3 loop spans 14 amino acids. The CDR3 here is CAISENGQAYGYTF. The CDR3 coding sequence is TGTGCCATCAGTGAAAATGGACAGGCCTATGGTTACACCTTC.

The chain carries TRBV10-2 and TRBJ2-5; possibly TRBD2 for D (5 bases). This CDR3 contains 15 residues. Trimming cost V 6 bases and J 3 bases, with 17 bases left between them. CDR1 is WSHSY and CDR2 is SAAADI in the germline V gene. CDR3 nucleotide sequence: TGCGCCAGCAGACTCAGGACTGCGATAGAAGAGACCCAGTACTTC. Its protein product is CASRLRTAIEETQYF.

This clonotype was observed many times. This sequence joins TRBV6-1 and TRBJ2-4; 7 bases agree with TRBD1. Germline values: CDR1 MNHNS, CDR2 SASEGT. This CDR3 is built from 14 residues. The junction had 2 bases not matched to a gene; V was cut back by 6 bases and J by 0 bases. CDR3 coding DNA: TGTGCCAGCAGGGACAGGTTAGCCAAAAACATTCAGTACTTC. It yields the protein CASRDRLAKNIQYF.

To note about this clonotype: A much more abundant neighbour one base away suggests this may be a read error. J is TRBJ1-1 and V is TRBV28; D is possibly TRBD1 (6 bases). V was pared by 5 bases and J by 5 bases, with 24 bases between. The CDR3 has 17 amino acids. Germline V gene lookup returns CDR1 MDHEN and CDR2 SYDVKM. In nucleotides, the CDR3 is TGTGCCAGCAGTATAACCCCACAGGGAGAAGCGGGAACTGAAGCTTTCTTT. This codes for CASSITPQGEAGTEAFF. Full variable domain (missing parts from reference TRBV28 and TRBJ1-1): DVKVTQSSRYLVKRTGEKVFLECVQDMDHENMFWYRQDPGLGLRLIYFSYDVKMKEKGDIPEGYSVSREKKERFSLILESASTNQTSMYLCASSITPQGEAGTEAFFGQGTRLTVV.

A word on this clonotype: Mismatch with germline at one junction end may stem from a read error. The chain couples TRBV12-3 or TRBV12-4 to TRBJ2-5, with D possibly matching TRBD1 (5 bases). The CDR3 loop spans 16 amino acids. CDR3 residues: CASSFYVQVDHETQYF. As DNA, the CDR3 is TGTGCCAGTAGTTTCTATGTACAGGTGGACCATGAGACCCAGTACTTC.

This clonotype was seen a handful of times. One end of the junction is discordant with germline, which a read error may explain. V usage is TRBV6-5 and J usage is TRBJ2-5; 11 positions agree with TRBD2. The germline V gene has CDR1 MNHEY and CDR2 SVGAGI. The CDR3 totals 19 residues. The DNA for the CDR3 is TGTGTCAGCACGCGGACGGGGTTGGTAGCGGGAGGGCCGTCAGAGACCCAGTACTTC. Protein sequence: CVSTRTGLVAGGPSETQYF.

A note on this clonotype: A read error may explain this, as a much larger clone is one base away. The J gene is TRBJ2-3, the V gene TRBV30; no clear D gene. Germline CDR1 is GTSNPN and CDR2 is SVGIG (reference sequence). Trimming removed 2 bases at V and 5 bases at J, with 8 bases between. The CDR3 is 12 amino acids. DNA for the CDR3: TGTGCCTGGAGTTTAGCCATAGATACGCAGTATTTT. Translating it yields CAWSLAIDTQYF.

This clonotype was detected only a few times. Relative to the germline gene, one junction end is altered; a read error may explain this. The chain combines TRBV11-2 with TRBJ2-5; TRBD2 might be the D (5 bases). This CDR3 has 12 amino acids. The germline V gene has CDR1 SGHAT and CDR2 FQNNGV. The CDR3, as DNA: TGTGTCAGTAGTCTAGAGGGTATGGCCCAGTACTTT. Residues: CVSSLEGMAQYF.

This clonotype was observed a single time. V gene TRBV20-1 combines with J gene TRBJ1-2; 9 bases match TRBD1. This CDR3 region has 14 residues. The V segment lost 6 bases and the J segment 8 bases; nucleotides outside the gene matches: 13. CDR1 and CDR2 from the germline V gene are DFQATT and SNEGSKA (reference sequence). As DNA, the CDR3 is TGCAGTGCCGCCTCGGACAGGGGTAACAGGGGCTACACCTTC. Amino acids: CSAASDRGNRGYTF.

This clonotype has more than one count but fewer than ten. A read error is likely, as this CDR3 ends without the conserved phenylalanine or tryptophan. The chain couples TRBV29-1 to TRBJ1-1, with unresolved D. Germline-derived CDR1 and CDR2 are SQVTM and ANQGSEA. The CDR3 extends over 15 amino acids. The CDR3 loop is CSVGGGWGMNAEAFV. In DNA form, the CDR3 reads TGTAGCGTTGGTGGAGGATGGGGTATGAACGCTGAAGCTTTCGTT.

The chain links TRBV29-1 to TRBJ2-7; no clear D gene. V lost 1 base and J lost 7, with 8 bases in between. The CDR3 contains 11 residues. The germline CDR1 and CDR2 sequences are SQVTM and ANQGSEA. CDR3 sequence: CSVEGDREQYF. The CDR3 bases are TGCAGCGTTGAAGGGGATCGTGAGCAGTACTTC.

Remarks on this clonotype: A junction end diverges from the germline sequence, so it may reflect a read error. The chain links TRBV6-6 to TRBJ2-7; 10 positions match TRBD2. The CDR3 totals 16 residues. The germline CDR1 and CDR2 sequences are MNHNY and SVGAGI (reference sequence). CDR3 sequence reads: CASNYSGTSGDYEQYF. In DNA form, the CDR3 reads TGCGCCAGCAATTACTCGGGTACTAGCGGGGACTACGAGCAATACTTC.

Worth noting for this clonotype: Since no conserved phenylalanine or tryptophan closes the CDR3, a read error is the likely cause. The rearrangement uses TRBV6-2 or TRBV6-3 and TRBJ2-7; TRBD1 or TRBD2 may be the D gene (5 bases each). This CDR3 comprises 17 residues. V was shortened by 0 bases and J by 1 base, with 16 bases between the two germline ends. Germline-derived CDR1 and CDR2 are MNHEY and SVGEGT. DNA for the CDR3: TGTGCCAGCAGTTACTCCGACTTGGGACCACGATCCTACGAGCAGTACTCC. Translation: CASSYSDLGPRSYEQYS.

The chain carries TRBV28 and TRBJ2-5, with TRBD1 identical over 8 bases. V was pared by 7 bases and J by 8 bases, with 12 bases of the junction left unmatched. The CDR3 has 14 amino acids. The germline gives CDR1 MDHEN, CDR2 SYDVKM. The CDR3 loop reads CASMPDRVVDTQYF. DNA of the CDR3: TGTGCCAGCATGCCGGACAGGGTGGTAGATACCCAGTACTTC. Full variable domain (remainder filled in from reference TRBV28 and TRBJ2-5): DVKVTQSSRYLVKRTGEKVFLECVQDMDHENMFWYRQDPGLGLRLIYFSYDVKMKEKGDIPEGYSVSREKKERFSLILESASTNQTSMYLCASMPDRVVDTQYFGPGTRLLVL.

As for this clonotype: The junction departs from the called germline gene at one end, perhaps through a read error. J is TRBJ1-5 and V is TRBV7-9; a possible D gene is TRBD1 (5 bases). Germline V gives CDR1 SEHNR, CDR2 FQNEAQ (reference sequence). The CDR3 extends over 16 amino acids. Written as DNA, the CDR3 is TGTACCAGCAGCCCTGACATCGACAGAGGCAATCAGCCCCAGCATTTT. Protein product: CTSSPDIDRGNQPQHF.